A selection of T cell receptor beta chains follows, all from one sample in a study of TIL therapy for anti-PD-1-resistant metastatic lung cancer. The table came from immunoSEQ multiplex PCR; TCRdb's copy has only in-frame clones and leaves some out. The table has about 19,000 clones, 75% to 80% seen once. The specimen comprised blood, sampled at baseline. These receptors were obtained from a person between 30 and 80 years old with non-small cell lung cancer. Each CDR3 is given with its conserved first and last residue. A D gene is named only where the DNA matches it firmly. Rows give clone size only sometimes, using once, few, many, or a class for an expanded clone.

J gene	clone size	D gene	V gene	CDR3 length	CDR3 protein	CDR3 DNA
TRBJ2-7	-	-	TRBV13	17	CASSLSVGGGSFYEQYF	TGTGCCAGCAGCTTATCGGTCGGGGGCGGATCCTTTTACGAGCAGTACTTC
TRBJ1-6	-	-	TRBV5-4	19	CASRPKKGSGDPYNSPLHF	TGTGCCAGCAGGCCCAAAAAGGGATCAGGCGACCCCTATAATTCACCCCTCCACTTT
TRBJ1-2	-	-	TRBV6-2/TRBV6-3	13	CASSYRRDGGYTF	TGTGCCAGCAGTTATCGACGTGATGGTGGCTACACCTTC
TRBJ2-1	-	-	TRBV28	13	CASGRSSYNEQFF	TGTGCCAGCGGTCGAAGCTCCTACAATGAGCAGTTCTTC
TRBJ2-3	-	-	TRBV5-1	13	CASSSTSTDTQYF	TGCGCCAGCAGCTCCACTAGCACAGATACGCAGTATTTT
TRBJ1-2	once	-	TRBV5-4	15	CASSLVGKVGYGYTF	TGTGCCAGCAGCTTGGTAGGGAAGGTCGGGTATGGCTACACCTTC
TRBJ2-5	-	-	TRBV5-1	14	CASSLEGNQETQYF	TGCGCCAGCAGCTTGGAAGGGAACCAAGAGACCCAGTACTTC
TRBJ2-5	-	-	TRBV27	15	CASSPLSGIQETQYF	TGTGCCAGCAGTCCCCTTTCAGGGATACAAGAGACCCAGTACTTC
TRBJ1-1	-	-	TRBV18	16	CASSPWMVTAREEAFF	TGTGCCAGCTCACCTTGGATGGTGACTGCTCGAGAGGAAGCTTTCTTT
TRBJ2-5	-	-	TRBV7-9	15	CASSFPGGPKETQHF	TGTGCCAGCAGCTTCCCCGGGGGGCCCAAAGAGACCCAGCACTTC
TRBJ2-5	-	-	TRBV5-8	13	CASSLPSRETQYF	TGTGCCAGCAGCTTACCCTCTCGAGAGACCCAGTACTTC
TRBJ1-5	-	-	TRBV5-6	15	CASSRRQGLNQPQHF	TGTGCCAGCAGCCGGCGGCAGGGACTGAATCAGCCCCAGCATTTT
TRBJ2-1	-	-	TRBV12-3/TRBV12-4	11	CASSLVTGQFF	TGTGCCAGCAGTTTAGTCACTGGGCAGTTCTTC
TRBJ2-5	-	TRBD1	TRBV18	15	CASSSRDSREETQYF	TGTGCCAGCTCATCCCGGGACAGCCGAGAAGAGACCCAGTACTTC
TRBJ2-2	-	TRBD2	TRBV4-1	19	CASSQAGLAGGPGTGELFF	TGCGCCAGCAGCCAAGCCGGACTAGCGGGGGGGCCGGGCACCGGGGAGCTGTTTTTT
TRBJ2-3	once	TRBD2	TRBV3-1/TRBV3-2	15	CASSPGLAEADTQYF	TGTGCCAGCAGCCCGGGACTAGCCGAAGCAGATACGCAGTATTTT
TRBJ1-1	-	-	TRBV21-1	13	CASSKAGNTEAFF	TGTGCCAGCAGCAAAGCGGGTAACACTGAAGCTTTCTTT
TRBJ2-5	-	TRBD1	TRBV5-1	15	CASSLEGGASKTQYF	TGCGCCAGCAGCTTGGAAGGGGGCGCGAGTAAGACCCAGTACTTC
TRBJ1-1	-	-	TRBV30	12	CASARGQGEAFF	TGTGCCTCAGCGCGGGGGCAGGGTGAAGCTTTCTTT
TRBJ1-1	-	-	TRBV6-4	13	CASSDRGNTEAFF	TGTGCCAGCAGTGACAGGGGAAACACTGAAGCTTTCTTT
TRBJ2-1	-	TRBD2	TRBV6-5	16	CASSFGTSGGFNEQFF	TGTGCCAGCAGTTTTGGGACTAGCGGGGGGTTCAATGAGCAGTTCTTC
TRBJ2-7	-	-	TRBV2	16	CASTWRVSSASYEQYF	TGTGCCAGCACCTGGAGGGTCAGTTCCGCTTCCTACGAGCAGTACTTC
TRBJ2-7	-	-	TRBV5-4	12	CASSGTYYEQYF	TGTGCCAGCAGCGGGACCTACTACGAGCAGTACTTC
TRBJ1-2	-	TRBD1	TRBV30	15	CAWSPHRTGRNGYTF	TGTGCCTGGAGTCCGCACCGGACAGGGCGGAATGGCTACACCTTC
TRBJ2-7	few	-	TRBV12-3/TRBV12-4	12	CASRLRGREQYF	TGTGCCAGCAGACTTCGAGGGCGCGAGCAGTACTTC